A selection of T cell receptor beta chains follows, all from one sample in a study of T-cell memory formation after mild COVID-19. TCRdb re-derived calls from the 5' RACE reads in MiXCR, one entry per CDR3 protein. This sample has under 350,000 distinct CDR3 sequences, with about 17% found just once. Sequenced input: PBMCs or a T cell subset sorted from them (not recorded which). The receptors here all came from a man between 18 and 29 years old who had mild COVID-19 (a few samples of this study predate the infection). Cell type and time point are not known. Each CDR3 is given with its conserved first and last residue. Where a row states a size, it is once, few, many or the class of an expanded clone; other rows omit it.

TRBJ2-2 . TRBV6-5 CASSYKNTGELFF
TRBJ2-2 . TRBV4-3 CASSQEFGVRSGELFF
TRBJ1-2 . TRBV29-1 CSVEGPGGGYTF
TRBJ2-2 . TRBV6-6 CASRWGPSNTGELFF
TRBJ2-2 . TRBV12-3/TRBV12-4 CASSLVSGELFF
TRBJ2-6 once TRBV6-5 CASRGTRDRVAGANVLTF
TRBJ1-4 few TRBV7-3 CASSLNRVNEKLFF
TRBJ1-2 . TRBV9 CASSVLGGVGYTF
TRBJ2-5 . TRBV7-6 CASSWQGETQYF
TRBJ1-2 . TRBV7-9 CASSLPPHRGRMYGYTF
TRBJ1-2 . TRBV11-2 CASSLLRLANYGYTF
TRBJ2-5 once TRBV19 CASSVLNQETQYF
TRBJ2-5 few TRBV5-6 CASSLSGAEETQYF
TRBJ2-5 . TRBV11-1 CASSPTDGETQYF
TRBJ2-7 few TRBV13 CASSLVGNEQYF
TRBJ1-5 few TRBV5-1 CASSLRGGLGQPQHF
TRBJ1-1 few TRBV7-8 CASSLPGGVAFF
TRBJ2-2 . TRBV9 CASSGTGNTGELFF
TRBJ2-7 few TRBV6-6 CASSYGTDSYEQYF
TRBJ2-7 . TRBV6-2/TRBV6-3 CASRGQDLSDEQYF
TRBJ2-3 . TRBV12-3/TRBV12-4 CASRVDSVSTDTQYF
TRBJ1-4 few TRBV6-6 CASARQPNEKLFF
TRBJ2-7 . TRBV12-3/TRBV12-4 CASSLGRYRQYF
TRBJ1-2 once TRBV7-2 CASSHHPNYGYTF
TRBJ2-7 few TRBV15 CATSRDRGAAAYEQYF
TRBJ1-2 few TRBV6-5 CASSSSRDPSWAGYTF
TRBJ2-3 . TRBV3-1 CASSQARTASTDTQYF
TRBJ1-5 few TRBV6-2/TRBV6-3 CASSYGDHYSNQPQHF
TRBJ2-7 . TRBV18 CASSPLERLEQYF
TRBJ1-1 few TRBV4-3 CASSQELGQQNTEAFF
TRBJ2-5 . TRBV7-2 CASSPDRSQETQYF
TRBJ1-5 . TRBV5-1 CASSPGTGNQPQHF
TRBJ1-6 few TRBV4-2 CASSRNQGADNSPLHF
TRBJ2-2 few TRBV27 CASTTGGGITGELFF
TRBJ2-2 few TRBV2 CASSSRETGELFF
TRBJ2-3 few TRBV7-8 CASRAGGSTDTQYF
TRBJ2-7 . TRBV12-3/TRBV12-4 CASRWTGSSYEQYF
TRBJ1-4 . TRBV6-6 CASRPTGTINEKLFF
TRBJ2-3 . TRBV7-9 CASSIRDRDTDTQYF
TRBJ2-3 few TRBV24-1 CATSDGGHTDTQYF
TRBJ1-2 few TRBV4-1 CASREREEFYGYTF
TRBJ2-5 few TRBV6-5 CASSLYEGGQETQYF
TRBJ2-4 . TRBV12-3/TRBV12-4 CASRAQGQNIQYF
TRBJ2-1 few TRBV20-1 CSASRGGYEQFF
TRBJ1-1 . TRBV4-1 CASSQEGREVEAFF
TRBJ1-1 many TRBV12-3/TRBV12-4 CASSHDRNTEAFF
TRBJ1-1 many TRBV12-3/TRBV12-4 CASSFGGTEAFF
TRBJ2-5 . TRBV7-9 CASSLARRVRETQYF
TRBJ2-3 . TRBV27 CASSLLNTQGVDTQYF
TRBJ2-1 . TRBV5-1 CASGLVQGRMDEQFF
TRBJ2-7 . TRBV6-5 CASTPLVGSHEQYF
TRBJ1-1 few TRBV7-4 CASSGRDRVLSTEAFF
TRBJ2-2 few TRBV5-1 CASGQGLDTGEMFF
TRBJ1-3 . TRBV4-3 CASSPNPQGAAGNTIYF
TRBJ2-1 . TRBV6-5 CASSYEGRNEQFF
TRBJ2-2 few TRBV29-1 CSALGFGELFF
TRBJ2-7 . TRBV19 CASSSSRYEQYF
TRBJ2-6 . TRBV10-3 CAINQGQTGANVLTF
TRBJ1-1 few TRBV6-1 CASRDNDKNTEAFF